This is a list of T cell receptor beta chains from one sample in a study of cytomegalovirus exposure and HLA in healthy donors. The repertoire was sequenced with immunoSEQ multiplex PCR; TCRdb's copy has only in-frame clones and lacks some. Counted here are about 180,000 clones, about 85% occurring once; the ten biggest clones make up roughly 15%. The sample comprised PBMCs. These TCRs come from a man between 18 and 29 years old in good health and CMV-seropositive. Each CDR3 is given with its conserved first and last residue. Each record gives: D gene, V gene, clone size, J gene, CDR3 DNA, CDR3 protein. The D gene is left open where the match is weak. Size values are once, few and many counts, or a class for expanded clones, and some rows have none.

D: NA
V: TRBV29-1
size: NA
J: TRBJ2-7
DNA: TGCAGCGTCTTTTCGAGACAGGCAGCTTCCTACGAGCAGTACTTC
CDR3: CSVFSRQAASYEQYF

D: NA
V: TRBV7-8
size: NA
J: TRBJ2-2
DNA: TGTGCCAGCAGCCAGGACAGAACCAGCGGGGAGCTGTTTTTT
CDR3: CASSQDRTSGELFF

D: TRBD1
V: TRBV18
size: NA
J: TRBJ1-5
DNA: TGTGCCAGCTCACCAGGCGGGACAGTAATCAGACAGCCCCAGCATTTT
CDR3: CASSPGGTVIRQPQHF

D: TRBD1
V: TRBV15
size: NA
J: TRBJ1-4
DNA: TGTGCCACCACCAGACAGGGAACAACTAATGAAAAACTGTTTTTT
CDR3: CATTRQGTTNEKLFF

D: NA
V: TRBV2
size: NA
J: TRBJ2-4
DNA: TGTGCCAGCAGTGGAACAGGGAGGGACATTCAGTACTTC
CDR3: CASSGTGRDIQYF

D: TRBD2
V: TRBV9
size: NA
J: TRBJ2-7
DNA: TGTGCCAGCAGCTCAAGCGGGGGTGGGTACGAGCAGTACTTC
CDR3: CASSSSGGGYEQYF

D: TRBD2
V: TRBV6-5
size: NA
J: TRBJ2-5
DNA: TGTGCCAGCAGCCAGACTAGCGGGAGGGTAGAGACCCAGTACTTC
CDR3: CASSQTSGRVETQYF

D: TRBD1
V: TRBV7-9
size: few
J: TRBJ1-2
DNA: TGTGCCAGCAGCTTAGCGGGGACAGGCCCCTATGGCTACACCTTC
CDR3: CASSLAGTGPYGYTF

D: TRBD1
V: TRBV5-1
size: NA
J: TRBJ2-6
DNA: TGCGCCAGCAGCTTGGGGGCAGGGGGCAGCTCTGGGGCCAACGTCCTGACTTTC
CDR3: CASSLGAGGSSGANVLTF

D: NA
V: TRBV27
size: NA
J: TRBJ1-5
DNA: TGTGCCAGCAGTTGGGGAGGGAACAATCAGCCCCAGCATTTT
CDR3: CASSWGGNNQPQHF

D: NA
V: TRBV27
size: NA
J: TRBJ2-4
DNA: TGTGCCAGCAGTCCGGGGAGCACGGATAACATTCAGTACTTC
CDR3: CASSPGSTDNIQYF

D: TRBD1
V: TRBV30
size: NA
J: TRBJ1-2
DNA: TGTGCCTGGTCCATGGGGGACAGGGGGCGGAATGGCTACACCTTC
CDR3: CAWSMGDRGRNGYTF

D: NA
V: TRBV5-5
size: NA
J: TRBJ2-7
DNA: TGTGCCAGCAGCTTCCTAGGACAGAGGTACGAGCAGTACTTC
CDR3: CASSFLGQRYEQYF

D: NA
V: TRBV5-1
size: NA
J: TRBJ2-5
DNA: TGCGCCAGCAGCTTGGCCCGGGGAAGGGAGACCCAGTACTTC
CDR3: CASSLARGRETQYF

D: NA
V: TRBV9
size: NA
J: TRBJ1-6
DNA: TGTGCCAGCAGCGTAGGAGGTTCCAACTCACCCCTCCACTTT
CDR3: CASSVGGSNSPLHF